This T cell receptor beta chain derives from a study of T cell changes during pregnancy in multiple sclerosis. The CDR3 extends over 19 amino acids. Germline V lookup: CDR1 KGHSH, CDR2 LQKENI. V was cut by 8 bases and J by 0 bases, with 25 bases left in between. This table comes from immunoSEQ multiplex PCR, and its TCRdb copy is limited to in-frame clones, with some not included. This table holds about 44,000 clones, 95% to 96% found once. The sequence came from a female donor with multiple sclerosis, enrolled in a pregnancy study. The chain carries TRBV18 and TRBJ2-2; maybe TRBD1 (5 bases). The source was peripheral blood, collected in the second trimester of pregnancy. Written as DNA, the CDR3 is TGTGCCAGCCGCCCCCCCACAGGCGAATCAGAAACGAACACCGGGGAGCTGTTTTTT. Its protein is CASRPPTGESETNTGELFF.